The 2 T cell receptor beta chains below come from one sample, sequenced in a study of cytomegalovirus exposure and HLA in healthy donors. Both 60 Vbeta primers and 13 Jbeta primers went into the PCR. Libraries were prepared by immunoSEQ multiplex PCR; TCRdb keeps only in-frame clonotypes and omits some of them. This sample has about 140,000 clones, with roughly 82% found just once. The sequencing input was PBMCs. These receptors were taken from a young man in good health and CMV-seronegative.

This clone was recorded a few times. The genes are TRBV6-6 and TRBJ2-5; maybe TRBD2 (7 bases). The CDR3 covers 14 residues. Germline CDR1 MNHNY, CDR2 SVGAGI (reference sequence). Trimming shortened V by 0 bases and J by 5 bases, and 10 bases separated the two germline ends. CDR3 nucleotides: TGTGCCAGCAGTTACTCTGGGAGGGGGGAGACCCAGTACTTC. This encodes CASSYSGRGETQYF.

This clone was seen a few times. The junction differs from germline at one of its ends, possibly a read error. The chain employs TRBV29-1 and TRBJ1-2; 8 bases align to TRBD1. CDR1 is SQVTM and CDR2 is ANQGSEA in the germline V gene. The CDR3 totals 16 residues. CDR3 sequence reads: CSVEGDRRGYNYGYTF. As DNA, the CDR3 is TGCAGCGTAGAAGGGGACAGGAGGGGCTATAACTATGGCTACACCTTC.